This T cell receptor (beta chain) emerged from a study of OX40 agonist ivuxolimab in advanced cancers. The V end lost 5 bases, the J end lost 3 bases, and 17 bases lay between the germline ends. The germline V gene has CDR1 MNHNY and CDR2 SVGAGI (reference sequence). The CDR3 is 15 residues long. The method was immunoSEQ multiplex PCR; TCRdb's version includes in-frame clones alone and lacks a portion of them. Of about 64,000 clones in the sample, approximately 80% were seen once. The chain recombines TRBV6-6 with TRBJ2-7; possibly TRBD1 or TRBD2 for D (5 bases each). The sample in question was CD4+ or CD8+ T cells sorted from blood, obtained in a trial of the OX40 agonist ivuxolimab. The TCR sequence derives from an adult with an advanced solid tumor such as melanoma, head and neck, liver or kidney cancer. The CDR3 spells CASSPPGRVLYEQYF. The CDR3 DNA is TGTGCCAGCAGTCCGCCGGGACGGGTCCTCTACGAGCAGTACTTC.